This T cell receptor beta chain originates from a study of Tregs in tolerant kidney transplant recipients (dated by TCRdb to about 2019). In terms of the full investigation: Transplants used related donors with nonmyeloablative bone marrow transplantation; mixed chimerism was transient in the human trials. The study used TCRbeta sequencing to identify donor-specific regulatory T cells before combined kidney and bone marrow transplantation, then tracked those cells after transplant. The full study reports these points: Because only a small number of patients were included, the study had limitations, and the results will need to be validated in larger populations as well as under other immunosuppression protocols. For some patients the PCR primers changed over time, which made it impossible to compare the samples from those patients at the nucleotide level. Biological reproducibility was not directly addressed, though technical replication error appeared minimal. Donor-specific Treg expansion exceeded global Treg expansion in tolerant patients, suggesting antigen-driven rather than nonspecific expansion. Expanding Tregs with activated donor B cells appeared to identify the most biologically relevant and donor-specific TCRbeta repertoire.

CDR1 and CDR2 (MNHNS, SASEGT) derive from the germline V gene. Inclusive of the bounding cysteine and phenylalanine, the CDR3 is 15 residues long. Sequencing covers 36 bases of the CDR3, shown here with the frame starting at base 1. The V and J ends are trimmed by 1 base and 2 bases, leaving 10 bases between them. Concerning this clone: This receptor's antigen is unknown. The read ends 3 residues early relative to the CDR3; the germline J gene fills the gap.

For TCRbeta CDR3 sequencing, genomic DNA from the sorted cells was extracted using the QIAGEN DNeasy Blood and Tissue Kit. High-throughput TCRbeta CDR3 sequencing, which included PCR amplification with bias correction and internal controls, was done commercially through immunoSEQ. As for how the authors treated the data: Unique productive TCRbeta sequences were defined by CDR3 nucleotide sequence when primers matched and otherwise by CDR3 amino acid sequence together with Vbeta and Jbeta genes. To correct sorting error, sequences shared between sorted populations at a frequency ratio of 2:1 or less were removed; the rest were assigned to the higher population. Sequences were defined as donor-reactive when expanded at least 5-fold in CFSE-low cells versus unstimulated cells and present at a frequency of at least 0.01% in CFSE-low cells. Repertoire divergence was quantified by Jensen-Shannon divergence calculated from the top 100 TCRbeta sequences ranked by frequency. For samples with multiple sequencing runs, sorting error was corrected in each run separately before the runs were combined. Imported from immuneACCESS, the table was reduced by TCRdb to in-frame sequences with V and J called. These copies leave out some clones; in studies compared against another copy, an unresolved V gene accounts for under half, and the cause of the remainder is not known. V, J and clone size were drawn from that table, and D and trimming were deduced from the DNA. Per the sample table, the count is 25,000 to 35,000 clones. The biggest ten clones account for around 8% of the sample.

This specimen's time point label, interpreted: blood sample drawn before combined kidney and bone marrow transplant. Thawed PBMCs were FACS-sorted into unstimulated Tregs (CD4+CD25+CD127-), CD4+ non-Tregs (CD4+CD25-), CD4 cells and CD8 cells. Patients were several combined kidney and bone marrow transplant recipients from the ITN036ST trial, and only these trial subjects had samples available. Healthy control blood was processed to PBMCs by Ficoll density gradient and cryopreserved, and patient PBMCs were collected before and after transplant. This receptor was taken from a human donor who received a combined kidney and bone marrow transplant. The sequencing here drew on CD8+ T cells from blood, taken before the transplant. The chain was built from TRBV6-1 and TRBJ2-3; TRBD2 is possibly the D segment (5 matching bases). The CDR3 amino acid sequence is: CASSEVGGYTDTQYF. The CDR3 bases that were read are TGTGCCAGCAGTGAAGTGGGCGGGTACACAGATACG.